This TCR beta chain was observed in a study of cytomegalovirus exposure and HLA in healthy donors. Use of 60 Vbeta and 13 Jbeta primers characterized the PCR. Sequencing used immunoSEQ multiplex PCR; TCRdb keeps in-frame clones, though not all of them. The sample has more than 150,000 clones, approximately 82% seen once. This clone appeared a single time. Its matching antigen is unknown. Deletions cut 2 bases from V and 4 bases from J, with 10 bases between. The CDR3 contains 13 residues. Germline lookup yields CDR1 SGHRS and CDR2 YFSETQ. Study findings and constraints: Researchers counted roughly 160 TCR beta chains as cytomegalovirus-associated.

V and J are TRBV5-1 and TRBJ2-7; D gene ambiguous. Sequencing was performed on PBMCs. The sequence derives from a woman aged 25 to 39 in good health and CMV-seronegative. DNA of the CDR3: TGCGCCAGCAGCTTATCAGTCAGTTACGAGCAGTACTTC. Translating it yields CASSLSVSYEQYF.